These T cell receptor beta chains were read from a single sample in a study of blood T cells in healthy people across ages. One entry per CDR3 protein results from TCRdb running MiXCR on the 5' RACE reads. This sample has 800,000 or so distinct CDR3 sequences, with about 59% found just once. The sequenced sample consisted of blood. These receptors all come from a man aged 25-45 years in good health. The CDR3 runs from the conserved cysteine through the conserved F or W. The D gene is left open where the match is weak. Size values are once, few and many counts, or a class for expanded clones, and some rows have none.

14 TRBJ2-1 TRBV29-1 . TRBD1 CSEGTGDSYNKQFF TGCAGCGAAGGGACAGGGGATTCCTACAATAAGCAGTTCTTC
15 TRBJ1-5 TRBV7-8 . . CASSLASLGRQPQHF TGTGCCAGCAGCTTAGCCAGCCTAGGAAGGCAGCCCCAGCATTTT
16 TRBJ1-2 TRBV12-3/TRBV12-4 few . CASSPLGPAGYYGYTF TGTGCCAGCAGTCCCCTCGGCCCGGCGGGGTACTATGGCTACACCTTC
14 TRBJ1-2 TRBV12-3/TRBV12-4 once . CASSAALFNYGYTF TGTGCCAGCAGTGCTGCCCTCTTCAACTATGGCTACACCTTC
14 TRBJ2-1 TRBV29-1 . . CSVEGRGFRETQFF TGCAGCGTTGAAGGTAGAGGTTTTCGAGAGACCCAGTTCTTC
11 TRBJ2-7 TRBV29-1 few . CSVLDLGEQYF TGCAGCGTTCTGGACCTCGGCGAGCAGTACTTC
16 TRBJ2-7 TRBV6-2/TRBV6-3 few TRBD1 CASRPLDRGIGDEQYF TGTGCCAGCAGACCCCTGGACAGGGGGATAGGAGACGAGCAGTACTTC
16 TRBJ2-1 TRBV24-1 . TRBD2 CATSDFGTSVLHEQFF TGTGCCACCAGTGATTTTGGGACTAGCGTCCTCCATGAGCAGTTCTTC
12 TRBJ2-7 TRBV20-1 few . CSAVGSLYEQYF TGCAGTGCCGTCGGTAGTCTCTACGAGCAGTACTTC
14 TRBJ2-7 TRBV20-1 . . CSAGIQGIVYEQYF TGCAGTGCTGGTATTCAGGGTATCGTGTACGAGCAGTACTTC
14 TRBJ2-7 TRBV7-2 once . CASSWGTPPYEQYF TGTGCCAGCAGCTGGGGGACACCTCCCTACGAGCAGTACTTC
14 TRBJ1-1 TRBV29-1 . TRBD1 CSVHRDRGNTEAFF TGCAGCGTTCACCGGGACAGGGGAAACACTGAAGCTTTCTTT